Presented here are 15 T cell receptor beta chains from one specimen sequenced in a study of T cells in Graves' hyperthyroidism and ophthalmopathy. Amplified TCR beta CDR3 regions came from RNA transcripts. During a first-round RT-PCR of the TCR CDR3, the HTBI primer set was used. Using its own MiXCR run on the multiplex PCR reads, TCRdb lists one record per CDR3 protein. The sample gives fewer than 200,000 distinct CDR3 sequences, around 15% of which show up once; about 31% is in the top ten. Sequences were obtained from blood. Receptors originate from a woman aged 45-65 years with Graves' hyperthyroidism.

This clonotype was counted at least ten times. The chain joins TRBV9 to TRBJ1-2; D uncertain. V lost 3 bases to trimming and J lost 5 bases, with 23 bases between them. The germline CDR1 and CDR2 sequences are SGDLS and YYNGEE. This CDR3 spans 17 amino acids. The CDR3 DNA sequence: TGTGCCAGCAGCGCGATAAGGGTCGGCAGGCGGGGTTATGGCTACACCTTC. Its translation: CASSAIRVGRRGYGYTF.

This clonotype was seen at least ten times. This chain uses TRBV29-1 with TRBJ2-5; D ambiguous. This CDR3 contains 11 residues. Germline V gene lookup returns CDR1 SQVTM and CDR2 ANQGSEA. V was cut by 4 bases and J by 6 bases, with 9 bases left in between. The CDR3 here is CSVGPQKTQYF. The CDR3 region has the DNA TGCAGCGTTGGACCTCAGAAGACCCAGTACTTC.

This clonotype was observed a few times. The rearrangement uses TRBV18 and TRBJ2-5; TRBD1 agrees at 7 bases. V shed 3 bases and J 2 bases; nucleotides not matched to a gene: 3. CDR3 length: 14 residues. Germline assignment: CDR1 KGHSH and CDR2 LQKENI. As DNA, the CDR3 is TGTGCCAGCTCACCGCGACAGGGTCAAGAGACCCAGTACTTC. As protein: CASSPRQGQETQYF.

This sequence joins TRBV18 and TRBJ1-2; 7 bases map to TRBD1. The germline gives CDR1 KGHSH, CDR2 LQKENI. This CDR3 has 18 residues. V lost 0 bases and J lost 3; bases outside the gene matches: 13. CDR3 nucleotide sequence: TGTGCCAGCTCACCACCGGCAATTCCGACAGGGTTGCACTATGGCTACACCTTC. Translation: CASSPPAIPTGLHYGYTF.

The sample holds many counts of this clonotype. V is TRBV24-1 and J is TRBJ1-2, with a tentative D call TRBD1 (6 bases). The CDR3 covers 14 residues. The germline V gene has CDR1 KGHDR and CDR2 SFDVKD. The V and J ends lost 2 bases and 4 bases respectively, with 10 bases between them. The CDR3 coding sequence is TGTGCCACCAGTGATTCCCCGGGGGCCTATGGCTACACCTTC. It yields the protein CATSDSPGAYGYTF.

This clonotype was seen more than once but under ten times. The CDR3 DNA follows: TGTGCCATCAGTGAGTCGTTTGGGACCCAAGATGAGCAGTTCTTC. This codes for CAISESFGTQDEQFF. The rearrangement uses TRBV10-3 and TRBJ2-1; D is tentatively TRBD1 or TRBD2 (5 bases each). Germline V gives CDR1 ENHRY, CDR2 SYGVKD. V was pared by 0 bases and J by 8 bases, with 14 bases between. The CDR3 sequence is 15 residues long.

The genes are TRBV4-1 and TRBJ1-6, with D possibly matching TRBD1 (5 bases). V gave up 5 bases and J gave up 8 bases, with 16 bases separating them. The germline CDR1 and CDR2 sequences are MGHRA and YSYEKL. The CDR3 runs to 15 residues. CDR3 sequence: CASSLGVLGDSPLHF. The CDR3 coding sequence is TGCGCCAGCAGCTTGGGGGTACTGGGGGATTCACCCCTCCACTTT.

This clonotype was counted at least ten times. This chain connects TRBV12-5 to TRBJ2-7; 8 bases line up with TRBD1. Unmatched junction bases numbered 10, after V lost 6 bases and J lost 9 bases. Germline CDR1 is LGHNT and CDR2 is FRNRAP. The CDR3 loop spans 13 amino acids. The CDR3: CASGQGAKDRQYF. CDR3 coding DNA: TGTGCTAGTGGGCAGGGGGCGAAAGACAGGCAGTACTTC. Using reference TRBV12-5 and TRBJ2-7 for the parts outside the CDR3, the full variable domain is DARVTQTPRHKVTEMGQEVTMRCQPILGHNTVFWYRQTMMQGLELLAYFRNRAPLDDSGMPKDRFSAEMPDATLATLKIQPSEPRDSAVYFCASGQGAKDRQYFGPGTRLTVT.

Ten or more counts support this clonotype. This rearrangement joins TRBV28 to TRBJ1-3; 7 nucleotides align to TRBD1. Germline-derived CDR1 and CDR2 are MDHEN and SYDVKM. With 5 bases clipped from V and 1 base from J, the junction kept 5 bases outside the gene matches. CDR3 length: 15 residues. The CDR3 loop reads CASSTYRGSGNTIYF. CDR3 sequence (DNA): TGTGCCAGCAGTACATACAGGGGATCTGGAAACACCATATATTTT.

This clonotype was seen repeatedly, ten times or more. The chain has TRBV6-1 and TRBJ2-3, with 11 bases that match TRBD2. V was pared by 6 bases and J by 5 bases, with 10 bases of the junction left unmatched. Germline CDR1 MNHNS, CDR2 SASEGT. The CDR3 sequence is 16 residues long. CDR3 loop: CASSLFSGGEEDTQYF. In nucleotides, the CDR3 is TGTGCCAGCAGCTTATTTAGCGGGGGGGAGGAAGATACGCAGTATTTT.

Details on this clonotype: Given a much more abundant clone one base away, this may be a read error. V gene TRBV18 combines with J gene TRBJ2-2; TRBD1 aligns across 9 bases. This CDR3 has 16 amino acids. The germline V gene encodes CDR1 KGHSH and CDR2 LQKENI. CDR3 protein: CTSSPQGTGNTGELFF. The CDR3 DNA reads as TGTACCAGCTCACCACAAGGGACAGGGAATACCGGGGAGCTGTTTTTT.

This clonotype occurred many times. The DNA for the CDR3 is TGCGCCAGCAGCAGAAGTGGGGCCGAGCAGTACTTC. This translates into CASSRSGAEQYF. V gene TRBV5-1 combines with J gene TRBJ2-7, with D perhaps TRBD1 (5 bases). Germline values: CDR1 SGHRS, CDR2 YFSETQ. V gave up 4 bases and J gave up 6 bases, with 11 bases separating them. The CDR3 spans 12 residues.

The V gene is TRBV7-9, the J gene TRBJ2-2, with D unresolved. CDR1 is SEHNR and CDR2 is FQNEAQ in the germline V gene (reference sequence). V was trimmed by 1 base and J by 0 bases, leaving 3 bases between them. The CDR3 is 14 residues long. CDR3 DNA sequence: TGTGCCAGCAGCTTAGACCCGAACACCGGGGAGCTGTTTTTT. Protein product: CASSLDPNTGELFF.

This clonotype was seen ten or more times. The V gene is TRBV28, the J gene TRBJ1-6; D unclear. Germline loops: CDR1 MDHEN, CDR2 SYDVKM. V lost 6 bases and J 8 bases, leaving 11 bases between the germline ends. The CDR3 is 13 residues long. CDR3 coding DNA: TGTGCCAGCAGCCTCCCTCGTGATTCACCCCTCCACTTT. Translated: CASSLPRDSPLHF.

The CDR3 DNA reads TGTGCCAGCAGTTCCCCCGCTAGCGGGAGGATCACAGATACGCAGTATTTT. Amino acid sequence: CASSSPASGRITDTQYF. The gene calls are TRBV28 and TRBJ2-3; 11 nucleotides match TRBD2. V lost 4 bases to trimming and J lost 2 bases; unmatched junction nucleotides: 8. Looked up from germline, CDR1 is MDHEN and CDR2 is SYDVKM. This CDR3 region has 17 residues. Together with reference TRBV28 and TRBJ2-3, the CDR3 gives the full variable domain: DVKVTQSSRYLVKRTGEKVFLECVQDMDHENMFWYRQDPGLGLRLIYFSYDVKMKEKGDIPEGYSVSREKKERFSLILESASTNQTSMYLCASSSPASGRITDTQYFGPGTRLTVL.